The sequence of this TCR beta chain was determined in a study of blood T cell repertoires in COVID-19. Background on the study: From T cells, B-cell-depleted T cells, or PBMCs came the material, which was cDNA or gDNA.

This table comes from immunoSEQ multiplex PCR, and its TCRdb copy is limited to in-frame clones, with some not included. The sample has 120,000 to 150,000 clones, roughly 89% seen once; the top ten hold roughly 1.6%. Germline CDR1 is MNHEY and CDR2 is SMNVEV (reference sequence). V lost 8 bases and J 4 bases, leaving 9 bases between the germline ends. The CDR3 contains 11 residues. Sequenced material: peripheral blood. The TCR was taken from a human donor in a cohort sampled during active COVID-19. The chain is built from TRBV27 and TRBJ2-7; D is perhaps TRBD2 (6 bases). In nucleotides, the CDR3 is TGTGCCAGCGGCGGGGCATACGAGCAGTACTTC. Protein sequence: CASGGAYEQYF.